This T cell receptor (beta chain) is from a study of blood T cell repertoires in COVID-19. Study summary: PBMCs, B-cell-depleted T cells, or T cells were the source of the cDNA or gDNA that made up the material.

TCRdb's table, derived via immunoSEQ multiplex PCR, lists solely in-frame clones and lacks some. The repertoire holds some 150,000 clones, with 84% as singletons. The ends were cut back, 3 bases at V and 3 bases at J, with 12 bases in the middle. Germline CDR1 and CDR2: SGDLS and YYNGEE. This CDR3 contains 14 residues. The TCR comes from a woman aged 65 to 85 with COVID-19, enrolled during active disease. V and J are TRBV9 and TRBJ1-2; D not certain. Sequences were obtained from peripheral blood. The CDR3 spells CASSAHSGHYGYTF. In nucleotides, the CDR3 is TGTGCCAGCAGCGCGCATTCAGGTCACTATGGCTACACCTTC.